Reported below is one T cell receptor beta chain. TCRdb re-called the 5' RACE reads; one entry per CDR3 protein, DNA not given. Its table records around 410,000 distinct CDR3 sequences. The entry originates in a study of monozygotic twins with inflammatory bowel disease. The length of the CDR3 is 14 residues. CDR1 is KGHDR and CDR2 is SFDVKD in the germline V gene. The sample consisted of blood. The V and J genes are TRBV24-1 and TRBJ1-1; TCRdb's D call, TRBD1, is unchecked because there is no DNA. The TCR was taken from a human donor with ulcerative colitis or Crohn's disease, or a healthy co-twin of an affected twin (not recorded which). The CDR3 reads CATSDTTGRKGAFF.